This TCR beta chain came from a study of OX40 agonist ivuxolimab in advanced cancers. The wider study: The study enrolled dose-escalation patients with hepatocellular carcinoma, melanoma, renal cell or head and neck cancer.

Germline assignment: CDR1 SGHRS and CDR2 YFSETQ. V lost 1 base, J lost 3 bases, and 8 bases lay in between. This CDR3 has 13 residues. This table comes from immunoSEQ multiplex PCR, and its TCRdb copy is limited to in-frame clones, with some not included. The sample has tens of thousands of clones, approximately 86% seen once. The genes are TRBV5-1 and TRBJ2-7, with D possibly matching TRBD1 (5 bases). The TCR comes from an adult with an advanced solid tumor such as melanoma, head and neck, liver or kidney cancer. This specimen was CD4+ or CD8+ T cells sorted from blood, taken in a trial of the OX40 agonist ivuxolimab. The CDR3 loop is CASSLQDNYEQYF. CDR3 coding DNA: TGCGCCAGCAGCTTGCAGGACAACTACGAGCAGTACTTC.